This TCR beta chain derives from a study of blood T cell repertoires in COVID-19. Study-level background: Acute and convalescent COVID-19 specimens originated in the United States, Italy and Spain. Sample material is recorded as cDNA or gDNA derived from T cells, B-cell-depleted T cells, or PBMCs.

The CDR3 consists of 14 residues. Between the trimmed V and J ends, which lost 2 bases and 8 bases, there was a span of 13 bases. CDR1 is LNHDA and CDR2 is SQIVND in the germline V gene (reference sequence). In the original analysis: Counts of nucleated cells, estimated from reference gene primer amplification, were obtained. Sequenced by immunoSEQ multiplex PCR; TCRdb stores in-frame clones only, minus some. D and trimming were read from the DNA, whereas the V and J calls and clone size are those reported in that table. This table has 130,000 to 150,000 clones, roughly 87% appearing once. This sequence originates from a human donor in a cohort sampled during active COVID-19. Sequencing was performed on peripheral blood. V and J are TRBV19 and TRBJ2-1, with a tentative D call TRBD1 (5 bases). CDR3 coding DNA: TGTGCCAGTAGTATATCAGGGTTCGGCTATGAGCAGTTCTTC. The encoded protein is CASSISGFGYEQFF.